This TCR beta chain appears in the sequencing data of a study of human T cells and chemical hapten exposure. Study-wide results and limits: Since the donors had alopecia, their immune response may not be the same as that of healthy people. The number of TCRs above 1 in 1000 frequency did not change after DPC sensitization.

This clonotype was counted between two and nine times. As yet, its antigen is unknown. Via MiXCR, TCRdb re-called the RACE reads, giving one row per CDR3 protein. Altogether 85,000 or so distinct CDR3 sequences are present, about 9.9% being singletons, with the ten largest covering around 1.5%. V lost 1 base to trimming and J lost 4 bases, with 9 bases between them. Germline-derived CDR1 and CDR2 are SGDLS and YYNGEE. The CDR3 contains 14 residues. Time point described: patch test 2, 6 weeks after DPC sensitization. The treatment is: therapeutic diphenylcyclopropenone sensitization with weekly scalp DPC. Donors, patients with alopecia ranging from 18 to 70 years old and judged suitable for DPC, provided samples.

This receptor was taken from a man aged 18 to 35 with alopecia areata. Some clones in this sample may be carry-over from other donors' samples. This chain connects TRBV9 to TRBJ1-5, with D tentatively TRBD1 (5 bases). Sequences were derived from whole blood, sampled in connection with sensitization to the hapten diphenylcyclopropenone (DPC). The CDR3 DNA is TGTGCCAGCAGCGTACAGGGCGGGAATCAGCCCCAGCATTTT. It translates to CASSVQGGNQPQHF.